These 10 T cell receptor beta chains originate from one sample sequenced in a study of control samples from healthy donors and cancer patients. Libraries were prepared by immunoSEQ multiplex PCR; TCRdb keeps only in-frame clonotypes and omits some of them. The data hold about 120,000 clones, with approximately 92% observed a single time. The sequenced sample was PBMCs. All receptors derive from an elderly man with head and neck cancer.

The CDR3 DNA reads as TGTGCCAGCAGTGACACGGGAGCTATCACAGATACGCAGTATTTT. This encodes CASSDTGAITDTQYF. This chain links TRBV6-1 with TRBJ2-3; TRBD2 is a possible D gene (6 bases). Trimming cost V 3 bases and J 2 bases, with 12 bases left between them. The CDR3 has 15 amino acids. Germline V gene lookup returns CDR1 MNHNS and CDR2 SASEGT.

The chain couples TRBV7-8 to TRBJ1-5; unclear D gene. This CDR3 comprises 16 residues. CDR1 is SGHVS and CDR2 is FQNEAQ in the germline V gene. Trimming stripped 1 base from V and 0 bases from J, with 10 bases between. The CDR3 protein is CASSLDSGHSNQPQHF. The CDR3 DNA follows: TGTGCCAGCAGCTTAGACAGCGGTCATAGCAATCAGCCCCAGCATTTT.

The J gene is TRBJ2-3, the V gene TRBV7-8; D is uncertain. Germline V CDR1 and CDR2: SGHVS, FQNEAQ. The V end lost 2 bases, the J end lost 3 bases, and 3 bases lay between the germline ends. The CDR3 runs 12 residues. CDR3 nucleotides: TGTGCCAGCAGCTTAAGTACAGATACGCAGTATTTT. This encodes CASSLSTDTQYF.

The chain is built from TRBV27 and TRBJ2-3; TRBD1 agrees at 9 bases. Unmatched junction bases numbered 15, after V lost 6 bases and J lost 2 bases. Germline V gives CDR1 MNHEY, CDR2 SMNVEV (reference sequence). This CDR3 contains 18 residues. DNA for the CDR3: TGTGCCAGCAGCCCCCGTGATCGACAGGGGGGGTTCACAGATACGCAGTATTTT. This gives the protein CASSPRDRQGGFTDTQYF.

The chain employs TRBV5-1 and TRBJ2-1, with D hard to call. CDR3 length: 16 residues. Germline V gene sequence: CDR1 SGHRS, CDR2 YFSETQ. With 2 bases removed from V and 3 bases from J, the gap between germline ends came to 15 bases. The CDR3 loop reads CASSFRLARHYNEQFF. The CDR3 bases are TGCGCCAGCAGCTTTCGTCTGGCTCGTCACTACAATGAGCAGTTCTTC.

This clone was detected a few times. This sequence joins TRBV25-1 and TRBJ2-3; D remains unclear. The CDR3 is 13 amino acids. The V end lost 2 bases, the J end lost 4 bases, and 7 bases lay between the germline ends. Germline V gene sequence: CDR1 MGHDK, CDR2 SYGVNS. DNA for the CDR3: TGTGCCAGCAGTGAACATTGGTCAGATACGCAGTATTTT. Encoded protein: CASSEHWSDTQYF.

The rearrangement joins TRBV20-1 to TRBJ2-5; 9 bases agree with TRBD1. CDR1 is DFQATT and CDR2 is SNEGSKA in the germline V gene (reference sequence). The CDR3 loop spans 16 amino acids. With 3 bases clipped from V and 4 bases from J, the junction kept 12 bases outside the gene matches. The CDR3 nucleotides read TGCAGTGCTAGTAACCCTTTAGGACAGGGGTTAGAGACCCAGTACTTC. Translating gives CSASNPLGQGLETQYF.

The chain is built from TRBV6-1 and TRBJ1-5; no firm D call. There are 14 residues in the CDR3. CDR1 and CDR2 from the germline V gene are MNHNS and SASEGT. Trimming removed 2 bases at V and 0 bases at J, with 5 bases between. The chain's CDR3 is CASSEMASNQPQHF. CDR3 sequence (DNA): TGTGCCAGCAGTGAAATGGCTAGCAATCAGCCCCAGCATTTT.

The chain carries TRBV6-5 and TRBJ1-6, with a possible D match to TRBD1 (6 bases). Germline V gives CDR1 MNHEY, CDR2 SVGAGI. The CDR3 is 16 amino acids. Trimming took off 3 bases at V and 7 bases at J, with 16 bases between the two ends. The CDR3 sequence is CASSYLRGAGNSPLHF. The CDR3 coding sequence is TGTGCCAGCAGTTATCTCCGGGGGGCTGGGAATTCACCCCTCCACTTT.

The rearrangement uses TRBV19 and TRBJ1-2; D unresolved. The germline CDR1 and CDR2 sequences are LNHDA and SQIVND (reference sequence). This CDR3 has 14 amino acids. V was trimmed by 5 bases and J by 6 bases, leaving 16 bases between them. CDR3 sequence reads: CASSAQHVGNGYTF. The CDR3 nucleotides read TGTGCCAGTAGTGCCCAACACGTAGGGAATGGCTACACCTTC.